A selection of T cell receptor beta chains follows, all from one sample in a study. TCRdb ran MiXCR on the 5' RACE reads and lists one entry per CDR3 protein. The table has roughly 10,000 distinct CDR3 sequences, approximately 15% seen once; the top ten hold 3% to 3.5%. Sequenced input: Tregs sorted from blood. The receptors here all came from a female donor with breast cancer. CDR3s include the opening cysteine and the closing phenylalanine or tryptophan. The D gene is left open where the match is weak. Clone size appears in some rows only: once, few, many, or a class for an expanded clone.

D gene: TRBD1; clone size: many; V gene: TRBV6-1; CDR3 length: 15; J gene: TRBJ2-6; CDR3 protein: CASGTGGSGANVLTF; CDR3 DNA: TGTGCCAGTGGGACAGGAGGTTCTGGGGCCAACGTCCTGACTTTC
D gene: TRBD2; clone size: -; V gene: TRBV18; CDR3 length: 17; J gene: TRBJ2-7; CDR3 protein: CASSPPGATSGNHEQYF; CDR3 DNA: TGTGCCAGCTCACCACCCGGCGCGACTAGCGGGAACCACGAGCAGTACTTC
D gene: -; clone size: medium-sized; V gene: TRBV5-4; CDR3 length: 13; J gene: TRBJ1-1; CDR3 protein: CASSLLPGEKAFF; CDR3 DNA: TGTGCCAGCAGCTTGTTGCCAGGGGAGAAAGCTTTCTTT
D gene: -; clone size: many; V gene: TRBV7-2; CDR3 length: 14; J gene: TRBJ1-3; CDR3 protein: CASSLGEGGNTIYF; CDR3 DNA: TGTGCCAGCAGCTTAGGGGAGGGGGGAAACACCATATATTTT
D gene: TRBD2; clone size: many; V gene: TRBV11-3; CDR3 length: 16; J gene: TRBJ2-1; CDR3 protein: CASSMGLAGGRSRQFF; CDR3 DNA: TGTGCCAGCAGCATGGGACTAGCGGGGGGGCGGTCAAGGCAGTTCTTC
D gene: TRBD1; clone size: many; V gene: TRBV6-1; CDR3 length: 14; J gene: TRBJ1-1; CDR3 protein: CASISMGLGTAAFF; CDR3 DNA: TGTGCCAGCATTTCGATGGGGTTGGGGACAGCTGCTTTCTTT
D gene: -; clone size: few; V gene: TRBV27; CDR3 length: 19; J gene: TRBJ2-6; CDR3 protein: CASSLRRGARRSGANVLTF; CDR3 DNA: TGTGCCAGCAGTTTACGGAGGGGGGCGAGAAGATCTGGGGCCAACGTCCTGACTTTC
D gene: -; clone size: medium-sized; V gene: TRBV7-3; CDR3 length: 16; J gene: TRBJ1-2; CDR3 protein: CASSTKGRGGFYGYTF; CDR3 DNA: TGTGCCAGCAGCACAAAGGGTCGGGGGGGCTTCTATGGCTACACCTTC
D gene: -; clone size: many; V gene: TRBV24-1; CDR3 length: 19; J gene: TRBJ2-2; CDR3 protein: CATSDLKKTSGRNTGELFF; CDR3 DNA: TGTGCCACCAGTGATTTAAAAAAAACGTCCGGCAGAAACACCGGGGAGCTGTTTTTT
D gene: -; clone size: medium-sized; V gene: TRBV10-3; CDR3 length: 12; J gene: TRBJ2-7; CDR3 protein: CAITPGSYEQYF; CDR3 DNA: TGTGCCATCACGCCCGGCTCCTACGAGCAGTACTTC
D gene: -; clone size: medium-sized; V gene: TRBV29-1; CDR3 length: 12; J gene: TRBJ1-3; CDR3 protein: CSVTTSGNTIYF; CDR3 DNA: TGCAGCGTCACAACCTCTGGAAACACCATATATTTT
D gene: TRBD2; clone size: medium-sized; V gene: TRBV11-2; CDR3 length: 15; J gene: TRBJ2-1; CDR3 protein: CASSLLPSGNNEQFF; CDR3 DNA: TGTGCCAGCAGCTTATTACCTAGCGGGAACAATGAGCAGTTCTTC
D gene: TRBD2; clone size: medium-sized; V gene: TRBV5-1; CDR3 length: 14; J gene: TRBJ2-7; CDR3 protein: CASSLSGSSYEQYF; CDR3 DNA: TGCGCCAGCAGCTTAAGCGGGAGCTCCTACGAGCAGTACTTC
D gene: TRBD2; clone size: medium-sized; V gene: TRBV18; CDR3 length: 17; J gene: TRBJ2-3; CDR3 protein: CASSHRGLEEGTDTQYF; CDR3 DNA: TGTGCCAGCTCACACCGCGGACTAGAGGAGGGCACAGATACGCAGTATTTT
D gene: TRBD1; clone size: medium-sized; V gene: TRBV6-5; CDR3 length: 15; J gene: TRBJ2-7; CDR3 protein: CASSSGTGGTYEQYF; CDR3 DNA: TGTGCCAGCAGTTCCGGGACAGGGGGCACCTACGAGCAGTACTTC
D gene: -; clone size: medium-sized; V gene: TRBV4-2; CDR3 length: 15; J gene: TRBJ1-2; CDR3 protein: CASSQEDPQRNGYTF; CDR3 DNA: TGTGCCAGCAGCCAAGAAGATCCCCAACGGAACGGCTACACCTTC
D gene: -; clone size: many; V gene: TRBV4-1; CDR3 length: 17; J gene: TRBJ2-7; CDR3 protein: CASSLVSGGLNSYEQYF; CDR3 DNA: TGCGCCAGCAGCCTAGTATCAGGGGGGCTTAACTCCTACGAGCAGTACTTC
D gene: -; clone size: few; V gene: TRBV20-1; CDR3 length: 16; J gene: TRBJ2-5; CDR3 protein: CSALYVQGPWIETQYF; CDR3 DNA: TGCAGTGCCCTATACGTTCAGGGGCCGTGGATCGAGACCCAGTACTTC
D gene: -; clone size: medium-sized; V gene: TRBV4-1; CDR3 length: 15; J gene: TRBJ2-1; CDR3 protein: CASSQFPLGAYEQFF; CDR3 DNA: TGCGCCAGCAGCCAATTCCCACTAGGTGCATATGAGCAGTTCTTC
D gene: -; clone size: many; V gene: TRBV24-1; CDR3 length: 13; J gene: TRBJ2-2; CDR3 protein: CAIRSPNTGELFF; CDR3 DNA: TGTGCCATCCGCAGCCCGAACACCGGGGAGCTGTTTTTT
D gene: TRBD1; clone size: many; V gene: TRBV2; CDR3 length: 14; J gene: TRBJ1-1; CDR3 protein: CASNGQGGDTEAFF; CDR3 DNA: TGTGCCAGCAATGGACAGGGGGGGGACACTGAAGCTTTCTTT
D gene: TRBD2; clone size: many; V gene: TRBV7-2; CDR3 length: 16; J gene: TRBJ2-5; CDR3 protein: CASSPRGLAGPETQYF; CDR3 DNA: TGTGCCAGCAGCCCAAGGGGACTAGCGGGTCCAGAGACCCAGTACTTC
D gene: -; clone size: many; V gene: TRBV7-8; CDR3 length: 18; J gene: TRBJ2-3; CDR3 protein: CASSLKLRGSVGTDTQYF; CDR3 DNA: TGTGCCAGCAGCTTAAAGTTACGGGGGAGTGTGGGCACAGATACGCAGTATTTT
D gene: TRBD2; clone size: -; V gene: TRBV24-1; CDR3 length: 19; J gene: TRBJ2-1; CDR3 protein: CATSDSNYGLAAAYNEQFF; CDR3 DNA: TGTGCCACCAGTGATTCAAATTACGGACTAGCCGCTGCCTACAATGAGCAGTTCTTT
D gene: -; clone size: -; V gene: TRBV12-3/TRBV12-4; CDR3 length: 15; J gene: TRBJ1-3; CDR3 protein: CASSPDPFSGNTIYF; CDR3 DNA: TGTGCCAGCAGCCCGGACCCTTTCTCTGGAAACACCATATATTTT
D gene: TRBD1; clone size: medium-sized; V gene: TRBV7-7; CDR3 length: 14; J gene: TRBJ2-3; CDR3 protein: CASSPGGAWDTQYF; CDR3 DNA: TGTGCTAGCAGCCCAGGGGGAGCCTGGGATACGCAGTATTTT
D gene: TRBD2; clone size: medium-sized; V gene: TRBV6-1; CDR3 length: 13; J gene: TRBJ2-7; CDR3 protein: CASMGGSLREQYF; CDR3 DNA: TGTGCCAGCATGGGAGGGAGTCTACGCGAGCAGTACTTC
D gene: -; clone size: many; V gene: TRBV5-1; CDR3 length: 15; J gene: TRBJ1-1; CDR3 protein: CASSFRSGGDAEAFF; CDR3 DNA: TGCGCCAGCAGCTTCCGTAGTGGGGGCGACGCTGAAGCTTTCTTT
D gene: TRBD1; clone size: medium-sized; V gene: TRBV5-1; CDR3 length: 14; J gene: TRBJ2-3; CDR3 protein: CASRPGQGTDTQYF; CDR3 DNA: TGCGCCAGCAGGCCAGGACAGGGAACAGATACGCAGTATTTT
D gene: -; clone size: medium-sized; V gene: TRBV5-1; CDR3 length: 14; J gene: TRBJ2-6; CDR3 protein: CASGKGAGANVLTF; CDR3 DNA: TGCGCCAGCGGTAAGGGGGCTGGGGCCAACGTCCTGACTTTC
D gene: -; clone size: medium-sized; V gene: TRBV5-1; CDR3 length: 15; J gene: TRBJ2-1; CDR3 protein: CASSPDAGTGDEQFF; CDR3 DNA: TGCGCCAGCAGCCCCGATGCCGGGACGGGGGATGAGCAGTTCTTC
D gene: -; clone size: many; V gene: TRBV3-1; CDR3 length: 17; J gene: TRBJ2-6; CDR3 protein: CASSSRTAFSGANVLTF; CDR3 DNA: TGTGCCAGCAGCTCCCGGACAGCTTTCTCTGGGGCCAACGTCCTGACTTTC
D gene: -; clone size: -; V gene: TRBV5-1; CDR3 length: 13; J gene: TRBJ1-5; CDR3 protein: CASSYSGFQPQHF; CDR3 DNA: TGCGCCAGCAGCTACTCAGGGTTTCAGCCCCAGCATTTT
D gene: -; clone size: medium-sized; V gene: TRBV28; CDR3 length: 14; J gene: TRBJ1-1; CDR3 protein: CASKNIGRDTEAFF; CDR3 DNA: TGTGCCAGCAAAAATATCGGGCGAGACACTGAAGCTTTCTTT
D gene: -; clone size: many; V gene: TRBV4-1; CDR3 length: 13; J gene: TRBJ1-2; CDR3 protein: CASSQVNVYGYTF; CDR3 DNA: TGCGCCAGCAGCCAAGTTAACGTCTATGGCTACACCTTC
D gene: -; clone size: few; V gene: TRBV30; CDR3 length: 12; J gene: TRBJ1-2; CDR3 protein: CAWSSERNGYTF; CDR3 DNA: TGTGCCTGGAGTTCGGAGCGTAATGGCTACACCTTC
D gene: TRBD1; clone size: many; V gene: TRBV7-2; CDR3 length: 16; J gene: TRBJ2-6; CDR3 protein: CASSLKGGTGANVLTF; CDR3 DNA: TGTGCCAGCAGCCTTAAAGGGGGCACAGGGGCCAACGTCCTGACTTTC
D gene: TRBD1; clone size: many; V gene: TRBV6-2/TRBV6-3; CDR3 length: 13; J gene: TRBJ1-1; CDR3 protein: CASRDRGNTEAFF; CDR3 DNA: TGTGCCAGCAGGGACAGGGGGAACACTGAAGCTTTCTTT
D gene: TRBD2; clone size: medium-sized; V gene: TRBV15; CDR3 length: 15; J gene: TRBJ2-7; CDR3 protein: CATSRETSGLEEQYF; CDR3 DNA: TGTGCCACCAGCAGAGAGACTAGCGGGCTGGAAGAGCAGTACTTC
D gene: TRBD2; clone size: -; V gene: TRBV27; CDR3 length: 13; J gene: TRBJ2-3; CDR3 protein: CASRRTSGFGQYF; CDR3 DNA: TGTGCCAGCAGGCGGACTAGCGGGTTCGGGCAGTATTTT
D gene: TRBD1; clone size: large; V gene: TRBV7-9; CDR3 length: 17; J gene: TRBJ1-2; CDR3 protein: CASSKSAGTGINYGYTF; CDR3 DNA: TGTGCCAGCAGCAAGTCCGCCGGGACAGGGATAAACTATGGCTACACCTTC
D gene: -; clone size: -; V gene: TRBV6-6; CDR3 length: 14; J gene: TRBJ2-6; CDR3 protein: CASSYGSGANVLTF; CDR3 DNA: TGTGCCAGCAGTTACGGCTCTGGGGCCAACGTCCTGACTTTC
D gene: -; clone size: medium-sized; V gene: TRBV6-2/TRBV6-3; CDR3 length: 13; J gene: TRBJ2-1; CDR3 protein: CASRGNYLNEQFF; CDR3 DNA: TGTGCCAGCAGAGGAAACTACCTCAATGAGCAGTTCTTC
D gene: TRBD1; clone size: medium-sized; V gene: TRBV24-1; CDR3 length: 14; J gene: TRBJ2-1; CDR3 protein: CATSDRDRGNEQFF; CDR3 DNA: TGTGCCACCAGTGACCGGGACAGGGGGAATGAGCAGTTCTTC
D gene: -; clone size: many; V gene: TRBV20-1; CDR3 length: 12; J gene: TRBJ2-1; CDR3 protein: CSATGAGNEQFF; CDR3 DNA: TGCAGTGCTACGGGAGCCGGTAATGAGCAGTTCTTC
D gene: -; clone size: few; V gene: TRBV27; CDR3 length: 16; J gene: TRBJ1-1; CDR3 protein: CASSLYSMGGNTEAFF; CDR3 DNA: TGTGCCAGCAGTTTATATAGTATGGGGGGGAACACTGAAGCTTTCTTT
D gene: -; clone size: medium-sized; V gene: TRBV6-5; CDR3 length: 15; J gene: TRBJ2-7; CDR3 protein: CASSYMGPPGYEQYF; CDR3 DNA: TGTGCCAGCAGTTATATGGGTCCCCCAGGATACGAGCAGTACTTC
D gene: -; clone size: -; V gene: TRBV7-2; CDR3 length: 15; J gene: TRBJ2-7; CDR3 protein: CASSLANGLPYEQYF; CDR3 DNA: TGTGCCAGCAGCTTAGCGAACGGGCTTCCCTACGAGCAGTACTTC
D gene: -; clone size: medium-sized; V gene: TRBV7-9; CDR3 length: 15; J gene: TRBJ2-5; CDR3 protein: CASSLGLAYSETQYF; CDR3 DNA: TGTGCCAGCAGCTTAGGGTTGGCGTATTCAGAGACCCAGTACTTC
D gene: -; clone size: medium-sized; V gene: TRBV24-1; CDR3 length: 15; J gene: TRBJ1-1; CDR3 protein: CATSDFGQVDTEAFF; CDR3 DNA: TGTGCCACCAGTGATTTCGGGCAGGTGGACACTGAAGCTTTCTTT
D gene: -; clone size: few; V gene: TRBV11-3; CDR3 length: 14; J gene: TRBJ2-3; CDR3 protein: CASSFGANTDTQYF; CDR3 DNA: TGTGCCAGCAGCTTTGGGGCCAACACAGATACGCAGTATTTT
D gene: -; clone size: few; V gene: TRBV9; CDR3 length: 12; J gene: TRBJ2-7; CDR3 protein: CASSVGMGEQYF; CDR3 DNA: TGTGCCAGCAGCGTGGGGATGGGCGAGCAGTACTTC
D gene: -; clone size: medium-sized; V gene: TRBV27; CDR3 length: 15; J gene: TRBJ1-1; CDR3 protein: CASSLWLGRNTEAFF; CDR3 DNA: TGTGCCAGCAGTTTATGGCTGGGGCGGAACACTGAAGCTTTCTTT